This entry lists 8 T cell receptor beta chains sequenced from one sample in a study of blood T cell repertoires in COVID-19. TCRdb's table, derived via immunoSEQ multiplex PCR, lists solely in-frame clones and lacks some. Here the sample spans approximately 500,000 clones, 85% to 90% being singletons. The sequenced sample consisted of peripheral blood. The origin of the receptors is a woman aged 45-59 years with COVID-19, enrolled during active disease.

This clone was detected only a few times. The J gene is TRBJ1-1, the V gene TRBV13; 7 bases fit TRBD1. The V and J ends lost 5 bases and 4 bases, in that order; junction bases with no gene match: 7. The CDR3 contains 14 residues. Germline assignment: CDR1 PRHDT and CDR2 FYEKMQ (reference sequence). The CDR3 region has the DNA TGTGCCAGCAGCCCCCGGACAGGTCTCACTGAAGCTTTCTTT. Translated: CASSPRTGLTEAFF.

The CDR3 DNA follows: TGTGCCTGGAGAGGCAGCGTCAATCAGCCCCAGCATTTT. This gives the protein CAWRGSVNQPQHF. The chain combines TRBV30 with TRBJ1-5; D gene unclear. V was pared by 3 bases and J by 3 bases, with 9 bases between. Germline-derived CDR1 and CDR2 are GTSNPN and SVGIG (reference sequence). The CDR3 contains 13 residues.

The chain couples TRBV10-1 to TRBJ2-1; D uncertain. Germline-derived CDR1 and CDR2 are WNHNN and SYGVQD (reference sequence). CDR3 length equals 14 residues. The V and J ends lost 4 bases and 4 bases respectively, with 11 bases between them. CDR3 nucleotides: TGCGCCAGCAGTGGGGCATCCCCGTACAATGAGCAGTTCTTC. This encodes CASSGASPYNEQFF.

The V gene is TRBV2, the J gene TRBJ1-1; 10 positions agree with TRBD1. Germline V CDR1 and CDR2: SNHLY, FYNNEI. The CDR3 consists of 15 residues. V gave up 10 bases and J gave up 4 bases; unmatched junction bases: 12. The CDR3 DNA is TGTGCCATCGAAAGACAGGGGGCTGGGGGCACTGAAGCTTTCTTT. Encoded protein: CAIERQGAGGTEAFF.

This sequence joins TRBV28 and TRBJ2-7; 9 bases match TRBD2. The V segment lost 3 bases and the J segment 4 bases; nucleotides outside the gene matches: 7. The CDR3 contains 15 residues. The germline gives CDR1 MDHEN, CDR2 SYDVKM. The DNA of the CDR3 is TGTGCCAGCAGTTTGGTAGCGGGGGTAGCGTACGAGCAGTACTTC. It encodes CASSLVAGVAYEQYF.

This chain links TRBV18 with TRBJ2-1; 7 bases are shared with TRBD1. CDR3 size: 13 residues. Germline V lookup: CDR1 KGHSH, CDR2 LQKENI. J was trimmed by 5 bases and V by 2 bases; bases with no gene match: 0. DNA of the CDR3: TGTGCCAGCTCACCAACAGGGGACAATGAGCAGTTCTTC. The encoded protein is CASSPTGDNEQFF.

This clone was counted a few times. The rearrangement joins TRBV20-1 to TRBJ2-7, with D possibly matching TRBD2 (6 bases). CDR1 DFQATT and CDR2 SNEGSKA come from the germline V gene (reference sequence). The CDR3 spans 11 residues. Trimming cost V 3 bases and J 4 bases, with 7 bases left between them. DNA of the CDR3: TGCAGTGCTAGGGCGGGGTACGAGCAGTACTTC. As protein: CSARAGYEQYF.

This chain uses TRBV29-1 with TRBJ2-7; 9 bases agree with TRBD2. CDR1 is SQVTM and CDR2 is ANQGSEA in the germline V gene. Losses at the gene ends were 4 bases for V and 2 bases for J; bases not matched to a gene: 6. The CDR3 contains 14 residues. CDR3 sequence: CSVGLAGGPYEQYF. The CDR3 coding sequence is TGCAGCGTTGGATTGGCGGGGGGGCCCTACGAGCAGTACTTC.